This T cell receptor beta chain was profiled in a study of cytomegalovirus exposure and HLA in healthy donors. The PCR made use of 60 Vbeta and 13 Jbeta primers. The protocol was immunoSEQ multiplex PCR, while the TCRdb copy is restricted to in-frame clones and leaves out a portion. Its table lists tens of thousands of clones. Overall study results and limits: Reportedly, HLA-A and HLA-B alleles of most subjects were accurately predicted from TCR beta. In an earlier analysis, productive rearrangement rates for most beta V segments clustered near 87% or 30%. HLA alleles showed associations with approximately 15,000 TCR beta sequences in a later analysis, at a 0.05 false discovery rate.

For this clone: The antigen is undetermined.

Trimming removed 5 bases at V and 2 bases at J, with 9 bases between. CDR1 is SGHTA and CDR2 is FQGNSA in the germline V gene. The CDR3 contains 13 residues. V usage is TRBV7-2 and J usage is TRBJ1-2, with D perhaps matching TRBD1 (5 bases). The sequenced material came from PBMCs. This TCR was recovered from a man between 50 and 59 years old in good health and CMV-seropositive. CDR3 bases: TGTGCCAGCAGCACAGACAGAAACTATGGCTACACCTTC. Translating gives CASSTDRNYGYTF. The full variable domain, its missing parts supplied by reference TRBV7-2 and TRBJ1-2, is GAGVSQSPSNKVTEKGKDVELRCDPISGHTALYWYRQSLGQGLEFLIYFQGNSAPDKSGLPSDRFSAERTGGSVSTLTIQRTQQEDSAVYLCASSTDRNYGYTFGSGTRLTVV.